A selection of T cell receptor beta chains follows, all from one sample in a study of patients and donors after allogeneic stem cell transplantation. One entry per CDR3 protein, called by TCRdb with MiXCR from the RT-PCR reads. This table has about 200,000 distinct CDR3 sequences, around two fifths appearing once. The sequenced sample was blood, either unsorted or a sorted T cell fraction (not recorded which). These TCRs come from a human donor who was either an allogeneic HSCT recipient or a stem cell or donor lymphocyte infusion donor (not recorded which). It is not recorded whose cells these are; they may come from a transplant donor. Each CDR3 is given with its conserved first and last residue. The D gene is left open where the match is weak. A row's size may be missing; if present it is once, few, many or a size class.

d_call j_call v_call clone_size cdr3_nt cdr3_aa
. TRBJ1-1 TRBV19 . TGTGCCAGTCATAATTCCCCGGGACACACGAACACTGAAGCTTTCTTT CASHNSPGHTNTEAFF
. TRBJ1-2 TRBV6-5 few TGTGCCAGCAGTATATTATCAGGGGAGGACTACACCTTC CASSILSGEDYTF
. TRBJ2-2 TRBV3-1 few TGTGCCAGCAGCCAGCCCCTGGGCCAACGTGGGGCCGGGGAGCTGTTTTTT CASSQPLGQRGAGELFF
TRBD1 TRBJ2-5 TRBV7-8 . TGTGCCAGCAGCTTAGTAGACAGGGGCCCAGAGACCCAGTACTTC CASSLVDRGPETQYF
. TRBJ1-1 TRBV29-1 . TGCAGCGTTGGGGTACACTCGAACACTGAAGCTTTCTTT CSVGVHSNTEAFF
. TRBJ1-5 TRBV4-1 many TGCGCCAGCAGCCAAGATCCTGGCAGGGTGGGTCAGCCCCAGCATTTT CASSQDPGRVGQPQHF
. TRBJ2-3 TRBV28 . TGTGCCAGCAGTCCGCGACTGCGAGGGGATACGCAGTATTTT CASSPRLRGDTQYF
. TRBJ1-5 TRBV28 . TGTGCCAGCAGAGACCCTAGCAATCAGCCCCAGCATTTT CASRDPSNQPQHF
. TRBJ2-2 TRBV6-2/TRBV6-3 . TGTGCCAGCAGTTATCAGATAACATACACCGGGGAGCTGTTTTTT CASSYQITYTGELFF
. TRBJ1-2 TRBV27 . TGTGCCAGCAGTTTAAGGGGAGCTAACTATGGCTACACCTTC CASSLRGANYGYTF
. TRBJ1-2 TRBV18 . TGTGCCAGCTCACCCACAGGGTCGGGAGTAAAAGGCTACACCTTC CASSPTGSGVKGYTF
. TRBJ2-5 TRBV7-2 . TGTGCCAGCAGCCCTCGTCCGAGGCAAGAGACCCAGTACTTC CASSPRPRQETQYF
. TRBJ1-3 TRBV20-1 . TGCAGTGCTAGAGATCGAAGGGGAGACACCATATATTTT CSARDRRGDTIYF
TRBD1 TRBJ2-7 TRBV24-1 few TGTGCCACCAGTGATTACAGGGGCGAGCAGTACTTC CATSDYRGEQYF
. TRBJ1-5 TRBV12-3/TRBV12-4 . TGTGCCAGCAGTTTTAGAGGGCGGGGAAATCAGCCCCAGCATTTT CASSFRGRGNQPQHF
TRBD1 TRBJ1-1 TRBV28 . TGTGCCAGCAGTTCAATGGGACAGGGATGGACTGAAGCTTTCTTT CASSSMGQGWTEAFF
. TRBJ1-6 TRBV20-1 many TGCAGTGCTAGGGAGGGATCCCCCTATAATTCACCCCTCCACTTT CSAREGSPYNSPLHF
. TRBJ2-3 TRBV29-1 many TGCAGCGTTGATAGCGGATTCACAGATACGCAGTATTTT CSVDSGFTDTQYF
. TRBJ2-7 TRBV9 . TGTGCCAGCAGCGTAGGTGAAAGGGTCATCAAGCAGTACTTC CASSVGERVIKQYF
TRBD2 TRBJ2-1 TRBV7-2 . TGTGCCAGCAGCTTAACTCTAGCGGGGCTGCAGTTCTTC CASSLTLAGLQFF
TRBD2 TRBJ2-7 TRBV25-1 . TGTGCCAGCACCCATGGGGGGGGAAGACACGAGCAGTACTTC CASTHGGGRHEQYF
TRBD1 TRBJ1-1 TRBV4-3 few TGCGCCAGCAGCCAAGGATCCGGGACAGGGTGGATCACTGAAGCTTTCTTT CASSQGSGTGWITEAFF
TRBD1 TRBJ2-7 TRBV6-6 . TGTGCCAGCAGTTATACGACAGGGGGCACGGTAACGGGGGAGCAGTACTTC CASSYTTGGTVTGEQYF
TRBD1 TRBJ1-2 TRBV27 . TGTGCCAGCAGTCCCCGGACAGGGATGGTTATAAACTATGGCTACACCTTC CASSPRTGMVINYGYTF
. TRBJ2-7 TRBV5-5 . TGTGCCAGCAGCTTGGACGGGGGCCCCTACGAGCAGTACTTC CASSLDGGPYEQYF
TRBD1 TRBJ1-1 TRBV7-3 . TGTGCCAGCAGCTTAAACCCCATGCAGGGGGGGACTGAAGCTTTCTTT CASSLNPMQGGTEAFF
TRBD1 TRBJ2-3 TRBV10-3 . TGTGCCATCATGGCAAGGGGGCACACAGATACGCAGTATTTT CAIMARGHTDTQYF
. TRBJ1-5 TRBV6-1 many TGTGCCAGCAGCCGAGGCGCTGGGGATAGCAATCAGCCCCAGCATTTT CASSRGAGDSNQPQHF
TRBD2 TRBJ2-3 TRBV5-5 . TGTGCCAGCAGCTTGGAACTAGCGGGGGGGCCAGATACGCAGTATTTT CASSLELAGGPDTQYF
TRBD1 TRBJ1-2 TRBV24-1 . TGTGCCACCAGTGATGCCCGACAGGGTAGGGATGGCTACACCTTC CATSDARQGRDGYTF
. TRBJ2-1 TRBV18 . TGTGCCAGCTCGCGGGGTAGTGGCTCCTACAATGAGCAGTTCTTC CASSRGSGSYNEQFF
. TRBJ2-7 TRBV12-3/TRBV12-4 . TGTGCCAGCAGTCGTATGGGCTACGAGCAGTACTTC CASSRMGYEQYF
. TRBJ1-2 TRBV12-3/TRBV12-4 few TGTGCCAGCATCGGCGGGGGGCCGGACTATGGCTACACCTTC CASIGGGPDYGYTF
. TRBJ2-7 TRBV12-3/TRBV12-4 . TGTGCCAGCAGTCTGGACAGACCCTACGAGCAGTACTTC CASSLDRPYEQYF
. TRBJ1-1 TRBV7-9 . TGTGCCAGCAGCCCTTCCCTGGGCGGGGTAACGGGGGCGATGAACACTGAAGCTTTCTTT CASSPSLGGVTGAMNTEAFF
. TRBJ1-1 TRBV19 . TGTGCCAGTAGTATGGGACATACGAACACTGAAGCTTTCTTT CASSMGHTNTEAFF
TRBD1 TRBJ1-2 TRBV20-1 . TGCAGTGCTGCCCCGACAGGGTTCGGTGGCTACACCTTC CSAAPTGFGGYTF
. TRBJ1-1 TRBV29-1 . TGCAGCGTAGACTCCGGGACGGTGAACACTGAAGCTTTCTTT CSVDSGTVNTEAFF
. TRBJ1-6 TRBV9 . TGTGCCAGCAGCGTAGAGGCAGGGTTTAGTTCACCCCTCCACTTT CASSVEAGFSSPLHF
TRBD2 TRBJ2-5 TRBV7-6 . TGTGCCAGCAGCTCAAACCCCGGACTAGTTCTTTCCCAAGAGACCCAGTACTTC CASSSNPGLVLSQETQYF
TRBD2 TRBJ2-3 TRBV5-1 few TGCGCCAGCAGCTTTGAGCGGGGGGCCACAGATACGCAGTATTTT CASSFERGATDTQYF
. TRBJ1-2 TRBV7-9 many TGTGCCAGCAGCCAGGGTCGTAACTATGGCTACACCTTC CASSQGRNYGYTF
. TRBJ1-1 TRBV10-3 . TGTGCCATCAGTGAGTGGCAGCGCACTGAAGCTTTCTTT CAISEWQRTEAFF
TRBD1 TRBJ2-1 TRBV4-1 . TGCGCCAGCAGAGGTCCGGGACAGGGGGCACATGAGCAGTTCTTC CASRGPGQGAHEQFF
. TRBJ2-7 TRBV3-1 . TGTGCCAGCAGCCAAGAGGGGGTCGGCGAGCAGTACTTC CASSQEGVGEQYF
TRBD1 TRBJ2-1 TRBV7-9 few TGTGCCAGCAGCTACGGGACAGGACCCTACAATGAGCAGTTCTTC CASSYGTGPYNEQFF
. TRBJ1-2 TRBV6-1 . TGTGCCAGCAGTGAAGCCCGGGACATTTACTATGGCTACACCTTC CASSEARDIYYGYTF
. TRBJ1-5 TRBV19 few TGTGCCAGTAGAGAACAGGGAGACGGCAATCAGCCCCAGCATTTT CASREQGDGNQPQHF
TRBD1 TRBJ1-2 TRBV12-3/TRBV12-4 many TGTGCCACGAAGAAGGGGGCCACTCTCGGCTATGGCTACACCTTC CATKKGATLGYGYTF